The clone carrying this T cell receptor (beta chain) was seen at least ten times. This CDR3 is built from 13 residues. CDR1 SQVTM and CDR2 ANQGSEA come from the germline V gene. V was shortened by 3 bases and J by 4 bases, with 12 bases between the two germline ends. Regions amplified from RNA transcripts were the TCR beta CDR3 regions. RT-PCR in the first round (using the HTBI primer set) targeted the TCR CDR3. TCRdb ran MiXCR on the multiplex PCR reads and lists one entry per CDR3 protein. Counted here are approximately 600,000 distinct CDR3 sequences, 12% to 15% occurring once; the ten biggest clones make up around 7%. The data were obtained in a study of T cells in Graves' hyperthyroidism and ophthalmopathy.

V usage is TRBV29-1 and J usage is TRBJ1-2; D is possibly TRBD1 (5 bases). This sequence was found in a woman under 30 with Graves' ophthalmopathy. The sequencing input was blood. The DNA for the CDR3 is TGCAGCGTTGAGTGGGCAGGGTCCTATGGCTACACCTTC. Protein sequence: CSVEWAGSYGYTF.